The table lists the clone carrying this TCR beta chain with a few counts. The antigen is not known. TCRdb fed the reads into MiXCR, producing one record per CDR3 protein. The table includes 370,000 or so distinct CDR3 sequences, around a third detected once. This record comes from a study of T cell repertoires in cytomegalovirus infection. Study in general: Evidence of both CMV infection and a matching HLA type came from public TCR beta signatures. The study, taken as a whole, reports: The response measured ex vivo was dominated by TCR beta clonotypes (HLA-C-restricted and CMV-specific).

The CDR3 covers 13 residues. Trimming left V 7 bases short and J 7 bases short, with 16 bases between. The gene calls are TRBV12-3 or TRBV12-4 and TRBJ1-1, with D possibly TRBD1 on 5 matching bases. Sequences were derived from cultured PBMCs, sampled from culture after CMV antigen stimulation. The source of this sequence is a human donor in good health (CMV status not recorded). Some clones in this sample may be carry-over from other donors' samples. The CDR3 nucleotides read TGTGCCAGCAACCTGAACCAGGGATATGAAGCTTTCTTT. Protein: CASNLNQGYEAFF.